A single sample is the source of the 10 T cell receptor beta chains below, sequenced in a study of T-cell memory formation after mild COVID-19. TCRdb passed the 5' RACE reads through MiXCR, listing each CDR3 protein once. In the table there are about 470,000 distinct CDR3 sequences, roughly 23% of which are singletons. The sequencing input was PBMCs or a T cell subset sorted from them (not recorded which). The receptors shown here come from an adult woman who had mild COVID-19 (a few samples of this study predate the infection). Cell type and time point are not known.

The gene calls are TRBV29-1 and TRBJ2-7, with 7 positions matching TRBD1. CDR1 is SQVTM, CDR2 ANQGSEA, per germline. This CDR3 spans 14 amino acids. Trimming took 0 bases from V and 2 from J; bases not matched to a gene: 4. CDR3 residues: CSVEDGQGAYEQYF. CDR3 nucleotide sequence: TGCAGCGTTGAAGACGGGCAGGGGGCCTACGAGCAGTACTTC.

This clonotype was observed a single time. The chain combines TRBV7-6 with TRBJ2-3, with TRBD2 matching 8 bases. Germline CDR1 and CDR2: SGHVS and FNYEAQ. V was pared by 1 base and J by 6 bases, with 9 bases of the junction left unmatched. The CDR3 covers 16 residues. CDR3 in amino acids: CASSLGGGSGIDTQYF. The CDR3 DNA follows: TGTGCCAGCAGCTTAGGCGGGGGTAGCGGGATTGATACGCAGTATTTT. Full variable domain (remainder filled in from reference TRBV7-6 and TRBJ2-3): GAGVSQSPRYKVTKRGQDVALRCDPISGHVSLYWYRQALGQGPEFLTYFNYEAQQDKSGLPNDRFSAERPEGSISTLTIQRTEQRDSAMYRCASSLGGGSGIDTQYFGPGTRLTVL.

The chain recombines TRBV11-2 with TRBJ2-7; D is undetermined. V was cut by 1 base and J by 4 bases, with 11 bases left in between. Germline V gene data show CDR1 as SGHAT and CDR2 as FQNNGV. CDR3 length equals 14 residues. In DNA form, the CDR3 reads TGTGCCAGCAGCTTAGTCGCTACTCGTTACGAGCAGTACTTC. Its protein product is CASSLVATRYEQYF.

V and J are TRBV20-1 and TRBJ1-1; 7 positions match TRBD1. The CDR3 is 12 residues long. CDR1 is DFQATT, CDR2 SNEGSKA, per germline (reference sequence). J lost 7 bases, V lost 0 bases, and 2 bases had no gene match. CDR3 region: CSARDWTGEAFF. The CDR3 region has the DNA TGCAGTGCTAGAGATTGGACAGGTGAAGCTTTCTTT.

This clonotype has a single count. The CDR3 DNA reads as TGTGCCTGGAGTGGAAACGGGAGAAAAAATGGTTCACCCCTCCACTTT. This gives the protein CAWSGNGRKNGSPLHF. The chain joins TRBV30 to TRBJ1-6; no reliable D call. Germline loops: CDR1 GTSNPN, CDR2 SVGIG (reference sequence). Trimming stripped 1 base from V and 9 bases from J, with 19 bases between. This CDR3 spans 16 amino acids.

The chain links TRBV2 to TRBJ2-1, with TRBD1 matching over 8 bases. CDR1 is SNHLY and CDR2 is FYNNEI in the germline V gene. The CDR3 has 16 residues. V was clipped by 5 bases and J by 3 bases; unmatched bases: 9. The CDR3, as DNA: TGTGCCAGCAGTCGACAGGGGCCCCTACTCTACAATGAGCAGTTCTTC. Amino acid sequence: CASSRQGPLLYNEQFF.

This clonotype was counted only a few times. The J gene is TRBJ2-3, the V gene TRBV11-3; no definite D call. The CDR3 spans 15 residues. Germline values: CDR1 SGHNT, CDR2 YENEEA. V shed 7 bases and J shed 14 bases, with 28 bases lying between them. The CDR3 loop is CASTPPAVPGRVWYF. The CDR3 nucleotides are TGTGCCAGCACTCCCCCGGCGGTCCCAGGAAGAGTATGGTATTTT.

The genes are TRBV20-1 and TRBJ1-2; D is ambiguous. The CDR3 totals 12 residues. The V end was cut by 3 bases, the J end by 4 bases, with 9 bases between. Germline V gives CDR1 DFQATT, CDR2 SNEGSKA (reference sequence). CDR3 residues: CSARGKGYGYTF. Written as DNA, the CDR3 is TGCAGTGCTAGGGGCAAAGGCTATGGCTACACCTTC.

The chain joins TRBV7-9 to TRBJ1-6; the D is unclear. In germline, CDR1 is SEHNR, CDR2 FQNEAQ (reference sequence). V was shortened by 1 base and J by 8 bases, with 9 bases between the two germline ends. This CDR3 region has 14 residues. In DNA form, the CDR3 reads TGTGCCAGCAGCTTAGGGGGAGTGGATTCACCCCTCCACTTT. This sequence encodes CASSLGGVDSPLHF.

This chain joins TRBV7-6 and TRBJ2-5; D is ambiguous. V was trimmed by 3 bases and J by 5 bases, leaving 10 bases between them. Germline V gene sequence: CDR1 SGHVS, CDR2 FNYEAQ. The CDR3 is 13 residues long. For the CDR3, the DNA is TGTGCCAGCAGCTTTGACCGGGCGGAGACCCAGTACTTC. It encodes CASSFDRAETQYF. Full variable domain (remainder filled in from reference TRBV7-6 and TRBJ2-5): GAGVSQSPRYKVTKRGQDVALRCDPISGHVSLYWYRQALGQGPEFLTYFNYEAQQDKSGLPNDRFSAERPEGSISTLTIQRTEQRDSAMYRCASSFDRAETQYFGPGTRLLVL.